This T cell receptor (beta chain) came from a study of T cell repertoires in cytomegalovirus infection. Many counts were recorded for this clonotype. TCRdb called the reads again in MiXCR, with one record for every CDR3 protein. The repertoire includes around 130,000 distinct CDR3 sequences, approximately 9.2% of them detected once, and around 9.1% sits in the top ten. The germline V gene has CDR1 MDHEN and CDR2 SYDVKM. This CDR3 comprises 18 residues. V dropped 3 bases and J dropped 0; count of bases not matched to a gene: 11. The receptor's source is a human donor in good health (CMV status not recorded). Some clones in this sample may be carry-over from other donors' samples. The chain recombines TRBV28 with TRBJ2-7; 10 bases are a match to TRBD2. The sample comprised PBMCs. Here the CDR3 reads CASSFEGSSGGSSYEQYF. CDR3 DNA sequence: TGTGCCAGCAGTTTCGAGGGCTCTAGCGGGGGTAGCTCCTACGAGCAGTACTTC.